Below are 28 T cell receptor beta chains sequenced from a single sample in a study of T-cell memory formation after mild COVID-19. Using its own MiXCR run on the 5' RACE reads, TCRdb lists one record per CDR3 protein. The profile shows tens of thousands of distinct CDR3 sequences, 6% to 9.5% of them singletons. Sequenced: PBMCs or a T cell subset sorted from them (not recorded which). Every receptor here comes from an adult woman who had mild COVID-19 (a few samples of this study predate the infection). Cell type and time point are not known.

This clonotype was picked up many times. The chain has TRBV4-1 and TRBJ2-1; D is possibly TRBD2 (7 bases). V was trimmed by 4 bases and J by 9 bases, leaving 19 bases between them. Germline V CDR1 and CDR2: MGHRA, YSYEKL. The CDR3 runs 15 residues. The DNA for the CDR3 is TGCGCCAGCAGCCCCCTACATGGGGGGGCCGCTGAGCAGTTCTTC. As protein: CASSPLHGGAAEQFF.

Judged by abundance, this clonotype is medium-sized. The chain recombines TRBV7-2 with TRBJ1-5; weak D call: TRBD1 (5 bases). There are 12 residues in the CDR3. Looked up from germline, CDR1 is SGHTA and CDR2 is FQGNSA. The V end was cut by 2 bases, the J end by 8 bases, with 7 bases between. The DNA of the CDR3 is TGTGCCAGCAGCTTACCGGGGGAGCCCCAGCATTTT. The encoded protein is CASSLPGEPQHF.

This clonotype was observed a few times. This chain links TRBV19 with TRBJ2-1; 7 bases align to TRBD2. Germline CDR1 LNHDA, CDR2 SQIVND (reference sequence). Unmatched junction bases numbered 15, after V lost 6 bases and J lost 7 bases. The CDR3 is 16 residues long. The CDR3 spells CASRGESGLPTNEQFF. As DNA, the CDR3 is TGTGCCAGTAGAGGAGAATCGGGACTACCTACTAATGAGCAGTTCTTC.

The chain couples TRBV2 to TRBJ2-3, with 7 bases that match TRBD1. Germline V gene sequence: CDR1 SNHLY, CDR2 FYNNEI. There are 15 residues in the CDR3. Losses at the gene ends were 8 bases for V and 0 bases for J; bases not matched to a gene: 8. The CDR3 protein is CASREQGSSTDTQYF. CDR3 bases: TGTGCCAGCCGCGAACAGGGGTCAAGCACAGATACGCAGTATTTT.

The sample holds many counts of this clonotype. The gene calls are TRBV29-1 and TRBJ1-1, with 7 bases lining up with TRBD1. CDR1 is SQVTM, CDR2 ANQGSEA, per germline. J lost 1 base, V lost 5 bases, and 7 bases had no gene match. CDR3 length: 14 residues. This CDR3 reads CSVLDQGGNTEAFF. The CDR3 region has the DNA TGCAGCGTTTTGGATCAGGGGGGGAACACTGAAGCTTTCTTT.

This chain links TRBV14 with TRBJ2-7; D gene uncertain. The CDR3 is 13 amino acids. Germline lookup yields CDR1 SGHDN and CDR2 FVKESK. Trimming removed 1 base from V and 3 bases from J, with 7 bases in between. This CDR3 is CASSQGAFYEQYF. Here the CDR3 DNA reads TGTGCCAGCAGCCAAGGGGCCTTCTACGAGCAGTACTTC.

This clonotype was detected many times. V and J are TRBV7-2 and TRBJ1-3; a weak D match, TRBD1 (6 bases). This CDR3 has 18 residues. Trimming stripped 2 bases from V and 4 bases from J, with 21 bases between. Per germline, CDR1 SGHTA and CDR2 FQGNSA. The CDR3 nucleotides read TGTGCCAGCAGCTTAATGCCCCCAGGGGAGGAATCGGGAAACACCATATATTTT. Protein product: CASSLMPPGEESGNTIYF.

This clonotype occurred many times. The chain links TRBV7-8 to TRBJ1-1, with 7 bases identical to TRBD1. V lost 1 base, J lost 4 bases, and 6 bases stayed unmatched. The germline V gene has CDR1 SGHVS and CDR2 FQNEAQ. This CDR3 has 15 residues. CDR3 protein: CASSLDRGDGTEAFF. The CDR3 region has the DNA TGTGCCAGCAGCTTAGACAGGGGAGATGGCACTGAAGCTTTCTTT.

At least ten counts were recorded for this clonotype. The J gene is TRBJ2-5, the V gene TRBV7-2, with 7 bases fitting TRBD2. The CDR3 spans 18 residues. CDR1 is SGHTA and CDR2 is FQGNSA in the germline V gene. V gave up 1 base and J gave up 2 bases; unmatched junction bases: 13. The CDR3 sequence is CASSLGVLATNTQETQYF. In nucleotides, the CDR3 is TGTGCCAGCAGCTTAGGGGTACTAGCGACTAATACTCAAGAGACCCAGTACTTC.

This clonotype showed up many times. V and J are TRBV12-3 or TRBV12-4 and TRBJ1-1; 9 bases agree with TRBD1. The CDR3 has 16 amino acids. V trimming: 6 bases; J trimming: 5 bases; junction bases outside the gene matches: 13. This CDR3 reads CASRRGGTGGSTEAFF. CDR3 DNA sequence: TGTGCCAGCAGGAGGGGGGGTACAGGGGGCAGTACTGAAGCTTTCTTT.

J is TRBJ2-2 and V is TRBV5-1; the D gene is possibly TRBD1 (5 bases). CDR1 and CDR2 (germline): SGHRS, YFSETQ. V lost 0 bases and J lost 0, with 9 bases in between. CDR3 length equals 16 residues. The CDR3 nucleotides are TGCGCCAGCAGCTTGGTGGGGCTCGCGAACACCGGGGAGCTGTTTTTT. This sequence encodes CASSLVGLANTGELFF. The whole variable domain, remainder taken from reference TRBV5-1 and TRBJ2-2, is KAGVTQTPRYLIKTRGQQVTLSCSPISGHRSVSWYQQTPGQGLQFLFEYFSETQRNKGNFPGRFSGRQFSNSRSEMNVSTLELGDSALYLCASSLVGLANTGELFFGEGSRLTVL.

The sample holds many counts of this clonotype. V and J are TRBV11-1 and TRBJ1-4; D may be TRBD1 (5 bases). The CDR3 loop spans 16 amino acids. Trimming removed 0 bases from V and 2 bases from J, with 10 bases in between. Germline loops: CDR1 SGHAT, CDR2 FQDESV (reference sequence). Written as DNA, the CDR3 is TGTGCCAGCAGCTTAGCCGGGGGATCGACTAATGAAAAACTGTTTTTT. It translates to CASSLAGGSTNEKLFF. Full variable domain (outside the CDR3, taken from reference TRBV11-1 and TRBJ1-4): EAEVAQSPRYKITEKSQAVAFWCDPISGHATLYWYRQILGQGPELLVQFQDESVVDDSQLPKDRFSAERLKGVDSTLKIQPAELGDSAMYLCASSLAGGSTNEKLFFGSGTQLSVL.

The gene calls are TRBV15 and TRBJ2-1; 9 nucleotides agree with TRBD2. The ends lost 2 bases at V and 0 bases at J; junction bases unmatched: 11. The CDR3 has 19 amino acids. Germline-derived CDR1 and CDR2 are LNHNV and YYDKDF (reference sequence). CDR3 nucleotides: TGTGCCACCAGCAGAAGTAGCGGGGGCACCTCCTCCTCCTACAATGAGCAGTTCTTC. It specifies CATSRSSGGTSSSYNEQFF.

Ten or more counts support this clonotype. This rearrangement joins TRBV9 to TRBJ2-3; D perhaps matches TRBD1 (6 bases). The V end was cut by 0 bases, the J end by 1 base, with 9 bases between. CDR1 and CDR2 from the germline V gene are SGDLS and YYNGEE. The CDR3 has 15 amino acids. CDR3 bases: TGTGCCAGCAGCGTAGGGGCAGGGGGCACAGATACGCAGTATTTT. This sequence encodes CASSVGAGGTDTQYF.

This clonotype came up once. The chain has TRBV27 and TRBJ2-3; perhaps TRBD1 as D (6 bases). V lost 1 base and J lost 1, with 12 bases in between. The CDR3 loop spans 16 amino acids. CDR1 is MNHEY and CDR2 is SMNVEV in the germline V gene (reference sequence). CDR3 DNA sequence: TGTGCCAGCAGTTTATTAGCCAGGGGTGGCACAGATACGCAGTATTTT. Protein product: CASSLLARGGTDTQYF.

This clonotype was observed at least ten times. The rearrangement uses TRBV5-4 and TRBJ2-5; the match to TRBD2 covers 11 bases. Germline lookup yields CDR1 SGHNT and CDR2 YYREEE (reference sequence). The CDR3 has 16 amino acids. V lost 4 bases to trimming and J lost 0 bases; unmatched junction nucleotides: 5. CDR3 in DNA: TGTGCCAGCAGCCCCTCTAGCGGGGGGTACCAAGAGACCCAGTACTTC. Amino acid sequence: CASSPSSGGYQETQYF.

Many counts were recorded for this clonotype. The junction differs from germline at one of its ends, possibly a read error. The chain combines TRBV20-1 with TRBJ1-6; 8 nucleotides match TRBD1. Germline assignment: CDR1 DFQATT and CDR2 SNEGSKA (reference sequence). This CDR3 comprises 14 residues. The CDR3 region has the DNA TGCAGTGCTAGAGGACAGGGGAATAACTCACCCCTCCACTTT. It codes for CSARGQGNNSPLHF.

This clonotype was seen a handful of times. V gene TRBV20-1 combines with J gene TRBJ1-3; D unclear. Trimming took off 4 bases at V and 0 bases at J, with 10 bases between the two ends. CDR3 length: 14 amino acids. Germline V gene lookup returns CDR1 DFQATT and CDR2 SNEGSKA (reference sequence). CDR3 in DNA: TGCAGTGCTAAAGAAGGGAACTCTGGAAACACCATATATTTT. Translation gives CSAKEGNSGNTIYF.

In this sample, this clonotype turned up many times. The V gene is TRBV24-1, the J gene TRBJ2-3; D gene ambiguous. V dropped 6 bases and J dropped 3 bases, with 6 bases sitting between them. The CDR3 is 12 amino acids. Germline-derived CDR1 and CDR2 are KGHDR and SFDVKD. The CDR3: CATSLGTDTQYF. In DNA form, the CDR3 reads TGTGCCACCAGTCTAGGAACAGATACGCAGTATTTT.

This clonotype was seen many times. The rearrangement joins TRBV7-8 to TRBJ2-4; D gene ambiguous. This CDR3 has 16 residues. CDR1 and CDR2 from the germline V gene are SGHVS and FQNEAQ. The V gene lost 5 bases and the J gene lost 1 base, with 15 bases spanning the gap. The CDR3 nucleotides read TGTGCCAGCAGCCCCTTTCCGGAAACGGCCAAAAACATTCAGTACTTC. This sequence encodes CASSPFPETAKNIQYF.

This clonotype was observed at least ten times. V is TRBV19 and J is TRBJ2-2, with a tentative D call TRBD1 (6 bases). The CDR3 consists of 17 residues. Germline CDR1 and CDR2: LNHDA and SQIVND (reference sequence). The ends were cut back, 8 bases at V and 1 base at J, with 20 bases in the middle. CDR3 in DNA: TGTGCCAGTCTTCCCTGGGGGCAGGGAGAGAACACCGGGGAGCTGTTTTTT. This codes for CASLPWGQGENTGELFF.

This clonotype is medium-sized by share. This chain uses TRBV7-9 with TRBJ1-6; the D gene is possibly TRBD1 (6 bases). Germline V CDR1 and CDR2: SEHNR, FQNEAQ (reference sequence). Trimming removed 1 base from V and 10 bases from J, with 11 bases in between. This CDR3 has 14 residues. CDR3 region: CASSLVGGASPLHF. CDR3 coding DNA: TGTGCCAGCAGCTTAGTTGGGGGGGCATCACCCCTCCACTTT.

There are many counts of this clonotype. The chain combines TRBV5-1 with TRBJ2-7, with 11 positions matching TRBD2. V gave up 3 bases and J gave up 6 bases; unmatched junction bases: 8. This CDR3 spans 15 amino acids. Germline CDR1 and CDR2: SGHRS and YFSETQ. Here the CDR3 DNA reads TGCGCCAGCAGCTCCCGTCTAGCGGGAGGTGGCGAGCAGTACTTC. Translating gives CASSSRLAGGGEQYF.

This clonotype ranks as medium-sized (0.01 to 0.1%). The gene calls are TRBV5-1 and TRBJ2-5, with D unclear. The CDR3 runs to 14 residues. Germline lookup yields CDR1 SGHRS and CDR2 YFSETQ. V lost 0 bases and J lost 1, with 7 bases in between. CDR3 residues: CASSLALSQETQYF. CDR3 bases: TGCGCCAGCAGCTTGGCCCTGTCCCAAGAGACCCAGTACTTC.

In its sample, this clonotype is medium-sized (0.01 to 0.1%). The chain couples TRBV7-9 to TRBJ2-1; possible D gene TRBD2, 5 bases. V lost 0 bases and J 7 bases, leaving 16 bases between the germline ends. Germline assignment: CDR1 SEHNR and CDR2 FQNEAQ (reference sequence). The CDR3 is 16 amino acids. CDR3 region: CASSLALGGARNEQFF. CDR3 coding DNA: TGTGCCAGCAGCTTAGCGCTAGGAGGAGCGCGGAATGAGCAGTTCTTC.

There are many counts of this clonotype. The chain couples TRBV19 to TRBJ2-1; TRBD2 agrees at 12 bases. The junction had 8 bases not matched to a gene; V was cut back by 7 bases and J by 7 bases. Germline assignment: CDR1 LNHDA and CDR2 SQIVND (reference sequence). The CDR3 is made up of 15 amino acids. The CDR3 protein is CASKLLAGGSNEQFF. In DNA form, the CDR3 reads TGTGCCAGTAAGTTACTAGCGGGAGGATCAAATGAGCAGTTCTTC.

The sample holds many counts of this clonotype. V and J are TRBV20-1 and TRBJ2-7, with unresolved D. CDR3 length: 11 residues. V dropped 5 bases and J dropped 4 bases, with 9 bases sitting between them. Per germline, CDR1 DFQATT and CDR2 SNEGSKA (reference sequence). The CDR3 here is CSALTSYEQYF. The CDR3 bases are TGCAGTGCTCTTACCTCATACGAGCAGTACTTC.

This clonotype has at least ten counts. V usage is TRBV27 and J usage is TRBJ2-7; TRBD2 matches 10 bases. The CDR3 extends over 14 amino acids. Trimming took 5 bases from V and 7 from J; bases not matched to a gene: 8. Germline loops: CDR1 MNHEY, CDR2 SMNVEV (reference sequence). In nucleotides, the CDR3 is TGTGCCAGCAGTCCGCTACTAGCGGGGAGGGAGCAGTACTTC. Translating it yields CASSPLLAGREQYF.